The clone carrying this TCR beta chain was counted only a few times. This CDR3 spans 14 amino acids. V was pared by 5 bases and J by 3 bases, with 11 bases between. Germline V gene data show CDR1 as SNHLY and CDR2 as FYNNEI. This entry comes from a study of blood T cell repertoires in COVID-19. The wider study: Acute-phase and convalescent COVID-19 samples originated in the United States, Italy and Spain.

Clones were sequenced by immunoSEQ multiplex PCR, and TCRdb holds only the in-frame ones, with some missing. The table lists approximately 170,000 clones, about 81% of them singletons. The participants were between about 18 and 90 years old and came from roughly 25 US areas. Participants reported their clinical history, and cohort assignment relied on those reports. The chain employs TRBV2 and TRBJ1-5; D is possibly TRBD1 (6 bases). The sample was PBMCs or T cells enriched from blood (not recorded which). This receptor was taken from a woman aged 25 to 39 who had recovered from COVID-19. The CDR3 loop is CASSLDSFNQPQHF. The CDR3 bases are TGTGCCAGCAGTTTGGACAGTTTCAATCAGCCCCAGCATTTT.